These 20 T cell receptor beta chains came from one sample sequenced in a study of blood T cell repertoires in COVID-19. Clones were read by immunoSEQ multiplex PCR, and TCRdb kept only the in-frame ones, dropping some. The repertoire consists of approximately 150,000 clones, with approximately 80% occurring once and the leading ten covering 10% to 15%. The sequencing sample was made of peripheral blood. Source of these receptors: a man between 65 and 79 years old who had recovered from COVID-19.

The chain links TRBV29-1 to TRBJ2-7; 7 bases fit TRBD2. Germline CDR1 is SQVTM and CDR2 is ANQGSEA. J was trimmed by 1 base and V by 3 bases; bases with no gene match: 3. This CDR3 is built from 13 residues. The DNA of the CDR3 is TGCAGCGTTGATACGGGGGGTTCCTACGAGCAGTACTTC. Its protein product is CSVDTGGSYEQYF.

The chain has TRBV25-1 and TRBJ2-1; perhaps TRBD1 as D (5 bases). The CDR3 extends over 11 amino acids. Trimming removed 7 bases from V and 5 bases from J, with 6 bases in between. CDR1 MGHDK and CDR2 SYGVNS come from the germline V gene. Here the CDR3 reads CASKGNNEQFF. In nucleotides, the CDR3 is TGTGCCAGCAAGGGGAACAATGAGCAGTTCTTC.

This clone occurred once. The rearrangement links TRBV24-1 to TRBJ2-1; D possibly corresponds to TRBD2 (5 bases). V was clipped by 9 bases and J by 4 bases, with 21 bases between them. CDR1 is KGHDR, CDR2 SFDVKD, per germline. This CDR3 comprises 16 residues. The CDR3 loop reads CATSSGPTLRYNEQFF. CDR3 bases: TGTGCCACCTCCAGCGGACCAACTCTGCGGTACAATGAGCAGTTCTTC.

The chain uses TRBV15 and TRBJ1-1; TRBD1 might be the D (6 bases). The CDR3 sequence is 14 residues long. Germline loops: CDR1 LNHNV, CDR2 YYDKDF (reference sequence). Trimming took off 5 bases at V and 7 bases at J, with 17 bases between the two ends. CDR3 sequence reads: CATSRLRGYDEAFF. The CDR3 DNA is TGTGCCACCAGCCGCCTTAGGGGGTACGATGAAGCTTTCTTT.

This clone was found a few times. The V call is TRBV6-6, the J call TRBJ2-7, with D perhaps matching TRBD1 (6 bases). CDR3 length equals 15 residues. The germline V gene encodes CDR1 MNHNY and CDR2 SVGAGI (reference sequence). V gave up 6 bases and J gave up 6 bases, with 21 bases separating them. The CDR3 DNA is TGTGCCAGCAGGCCCACCGAGGGGGTTGGTAGCGAGCAGTACTTC. Encoded protein: CASRPTEGVGSEQYF.

V and J are TRBV3-1 (or the pseudogene TRBV3-2) and TRBJ2-1; D is perhaps TRBD1 (5 bases). The CDR3 spans 15 residues. V dropped 2 bases and J dropped 6 bases, with 14 bases sitting between them. From germline, CDR1 is LGHDT and CDR2 YNNKEL (reference sequence). The CDR3, as DNA: TGTGCCAGCAGCCAACAAGGTGGTCAGGGCAATGAGCAGTTCTTC. Translating it yields CASSQQGGQGNEQFF.

Turning to this clone: One end of the junction does not line up with germline, which may come from a read error. This CDR3 reads CAISAPLREGGRGAVF. CDR3 bases: TGTGCCATCAGCGCCCCCTTGCGGGAGGGAGGCCGGGGAGCTGTTTTT. The rearrangement links TRBV10-3 to TRBJ2-2; 9 bases match TRBD2. Germline V lookup: CDR1 ENHRY, CDR2 SYGVKD. The CDR3 covers 16 residues.

The genes are TRBV20-1 and TRBJ2-1; 9 positions agree with TRBD2. The V gene's germline CDR1 is DFQATT and CDR2 SNEGSKA (reference sequence). The CDR3 is 14 residues long. V trimming: 5 bases; J trimming: 6 bases; junction bases outside the gene matches: 8. The CDR3 nucleotides read TGCAGTGCTGGTGAGGGGCGGGAGGGCAATGAGCAGTTCTTC. Its protein is CSAGEGREGNEQFF.

The rearrangement links TRBV2 to TRBJ2-3; 11 bases map to TRBD1. CDR3 size: 15 residues. CDR1 is SNHLY and CDR2 is FYNNEI in the germline V gene. The V and J ends lost 7 bases and 4 bases, in that order; junction bases with no gene match: 7. The CDR3 DNA reads TGTGCCAGCAAAGGGACAGGGGGGTTCCCAGATACGCAGTATTTT. Translated: CASKGTGGFPDTQYF. Using reference TRBV2 and TRBJ2-3 for the parts outside the CDR3, the full variable domain is EPEVTQTPSHQVTQMGQEVILRCVPISNHLYFYWYRQILGQKVEFLVSFYNNEISEKSEIFDDQFSVERPDGSNFTLKIRSTKLEDSAMYFCASKGTGGFPDTQYFGPGTRLTVL.

V usage is TRBV12-5 and J usage is TRBJ2-3; 11 nucleotides line up with TRBD2. CDR1 LGHNT and CDR2 FRNRAP come from the germline V gene. V shed 5 bases, J shed 1 base, and the junction held 5 bases outside the gene matches. The CDR3 has 16 amino acids. The CDR3 sequence: CASGISGRVGTDTQYF. The CDR3, as DNA: TGTGCTAGTGGTATTAGCGGGAGGGTGGGCACAGATACGCAGTATTTT. Full variable domain (missing parts from reference TRBV12-5 and TRBJ2-3): DARVTQTPRHKVTEMGQEVTMRCQPILGHNTVFWYRQTMMQGLELLAYFRNRAPLDDSGMPKDRFSAEMPDATLATLKIQPSEPRDSAVYFCASGISGRVGTDTQYFGPGTRLTVL.

This chain links TRBV7-2 with TRBJ2-5; D might be TRBD2 (7 bases). V dropped 2 bases and J dropped 1 base, with 11 bases sitting between them. This CDR3 has 15 amino acids. Germline V gene lookup returns CDR1 SGHTA and CDR2 FQGNSA. CDR3 bases: TGTGCCAGCAGCTTAAGGGGGAGGGGCCAAGAGACCCAGTACTTC. As protein: CASSLRGRGQETQYF.

The chain uses TRBV20-1 and TRBJ2-5, with D hard to call. CDR3 length: 14 residues. V was clipped by 3 bases and J by 5 bases, with 16 bases between them. In germline, CDR1 is DFQATT, CDR2 SNEGSKA (reference sequence). Here the CDR3 DNA reads TGCAGTGCTAGTCTTAGTCGAAAACCGGAGACCCAGTACTTC. Protein: CSASLSRKPETQYF.

This clone turned up a few times. The chain employs TRBV7-2 and TRBJ2-3; TRBD2 agrees at 14 bases. The length of the CDR3 is 19 residues. CDR1 is SGHTA, CDR2 FQGNSA, per germline. Trimming at V came to 5 bases and at J to 5 bases, leaving 15 bases not matched to a gene. CDR3 nucleotides: TGTGCCAGCAGCGACCCGACTAGCGGGAGGGCCAGGTGGAGAGATACGCAGTATTTT. Protein: CASSDPTSGRARWRDTQYF.

The chain recombines TRBV18 with TRBJ1-2; D remains ambiguous. This CDR3 is built from 15 residues. Germline V gives CDR1 KGHSH, CDR2 LQKENI. Trimming took 1 base from V and 5 from J, leaving 14 bases between them. The CDR3 sequence: CASSPRREPTYGYTF. In DNA form, the CDR3 reads TGTGCCAGCTCACCACGTCGCGAGCCTACTTATGGCTACACCTTC.

The CDR3 nucleotides read TGTGCCAGCTCACCGCCGGGGCTGGGGGCTGGCACAGATACGCAGTATTTT. Residues: CASSPPGLGAGTDTQYF. The chain links TRBV18 to TRBJ2-3; TRBD1 might be the D (6 bases). The V end was cut by 3 bases, the J end by 1 base, with 17 bases between. Germline loops: CDR1 KGHSH, CDR2 LQKENI. The length of the CDR3 is 17 residues.

This CDR3 reads CASSLGGKSTSTDTQYF. DNA of the CDR3: TGTGCCAGCAGCTTGGGCGGGAAATCCACTAGCACAGATACGCAGTATTTT. V is TRBV5-8 and J is TRBJ2-3, with D tentatively TRBD2 (6 bases). In germline, CDR1 is SGHTS, CDR2 YDEGEE. V dropped 0 bases and J dropped 0 bases, with 14 bases sitting between them. CDR3 length equals 17 residues. The variable domain in full, with the rest retrieved from reference TRBV5-8 and TRBJ2-3, is EAGVTQSPTHLIKTRGQQATLRCSPISGHTSVYWYQQALGLGLQFLLWYDEGEERNRGNFPPRFSGRQFPNYSSELNVNALELEDSALYLCASSLGGKSTSTDTQYFGPGTRLTVL.

The chain has TRBV27 and TRBJ1-6; D ambiguous. Germline-derived CDR1 and CDR2 are MNHEY and SMNVEV (reference sequence). There are 18 residues in the CDR3. Trimming cost V 6 bases and J 0 bases, with 18 bases left between them. CDR3 DNA sequence: TGTGCCAGCAGCCGCGCGCCCGAAACTAGCTCCTATAATTCACCCCTCCACTTT. This codes for CASSRAPETSSYNSPLHF.

This clone was seen at least ten times. The V call is TRBV6-1, the J call TRBJ2-1, with TRBD2 identical over 10 bases. There are 15 residues in the CDR3. The V segment lost 1 base and the J segment 8 bases; nucleotides outside the gene matches: 5. CDR1 MNHNS and CDR2 SASEGT come from the germline V gene. The CDR3 protein is CASSEGAGGPHEQFF. CDR3 coding DNA: TGTGCCAGCAGTGAAGGAGCGGGAGGGCCGCATGAGCAGTTCTTC.

The V gene is TRBV7-8, the J gene TRBJ2-1; 11 bases fit TRBD1. V shed 0 bases and J 5 bases; nucleotides not matched to a gene: 6. Germline V gene sequence: CDR1 SGHVS, CDR2 FQNEAQ. The CDR3 loop spans 17 amino acids. The CDR3 protein is CASSLARTGGSNNEQFF. The CDR3 nucleotides read TGTGCCAGCAGCTTAGCTAGGACAGGGGGCAGCAACAATGAGCAGTTCTTC.

In its sample, this clone was seen a few times. The V call is TRBV19, the J call TRBJ2-3; 8 nucleotides match TRBD1. After removal of 3 bases from V and 9 bases from J, the junction contained 11 bases not matched to a gene. Looked up from germline, CDR1 is LNHDA and CDR2 is SQIVND (reference sequence). The CDR3 covers 15 residues. This chain's CDR3 is CASSIRQGRDGTQYF. Here the CDR3 DNA reads TGTGCCAGTAGTATCCGACAGGGGAGAGATGGAACGCAGTATTTT.